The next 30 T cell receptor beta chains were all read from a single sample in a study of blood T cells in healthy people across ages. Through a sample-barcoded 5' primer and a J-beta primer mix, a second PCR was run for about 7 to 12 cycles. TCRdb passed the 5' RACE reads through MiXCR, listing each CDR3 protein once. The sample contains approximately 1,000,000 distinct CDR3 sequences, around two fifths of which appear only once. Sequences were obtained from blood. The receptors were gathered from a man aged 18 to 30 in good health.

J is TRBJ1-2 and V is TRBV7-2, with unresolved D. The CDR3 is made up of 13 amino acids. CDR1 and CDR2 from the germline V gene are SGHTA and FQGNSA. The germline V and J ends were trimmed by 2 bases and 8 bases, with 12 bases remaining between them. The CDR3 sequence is CASSLKRDGGYTF. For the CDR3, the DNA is TGTGCCAGCAGCTTAAAAAGGGATGGCGGCTACACCTTC. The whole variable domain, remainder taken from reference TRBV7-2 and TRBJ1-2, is GAGVSQSPSNKVTEKGKDVELRCDPISGHTALYWYRQSLGQGLEFLIYFQGNSAPDKSGLPSDRFSAERTGGSVSTLTIQRTQQEDSAVYLCASSLKRDGGYTFGSGTRLTVV.

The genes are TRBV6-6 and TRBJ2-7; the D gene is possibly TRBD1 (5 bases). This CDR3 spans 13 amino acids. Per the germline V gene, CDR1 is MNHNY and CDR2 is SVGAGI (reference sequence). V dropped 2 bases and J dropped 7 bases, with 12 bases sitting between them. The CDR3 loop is CASSYPDNQEQYF. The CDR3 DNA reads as TGTGCCAGCAGTTACCCGGACAATCAGGAGCAGTACTTC.

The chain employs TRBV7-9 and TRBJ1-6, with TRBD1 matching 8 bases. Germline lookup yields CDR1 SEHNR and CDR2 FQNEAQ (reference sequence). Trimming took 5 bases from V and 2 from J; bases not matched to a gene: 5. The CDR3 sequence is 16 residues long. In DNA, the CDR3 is TGTGCCAGCAGCCAGGACAGGGCCCCCTATAATTCACCCCTCCACTTT. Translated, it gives CASSQDRAPYNSPLHF.

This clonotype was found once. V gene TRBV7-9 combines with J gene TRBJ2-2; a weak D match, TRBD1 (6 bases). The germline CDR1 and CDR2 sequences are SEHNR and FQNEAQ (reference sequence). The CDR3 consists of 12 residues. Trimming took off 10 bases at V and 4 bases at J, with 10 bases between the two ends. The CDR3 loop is CANGQSTGELFF. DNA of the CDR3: TGTGCCAATGGACAGAGCACCGGGGAGCTGTTTTTT.

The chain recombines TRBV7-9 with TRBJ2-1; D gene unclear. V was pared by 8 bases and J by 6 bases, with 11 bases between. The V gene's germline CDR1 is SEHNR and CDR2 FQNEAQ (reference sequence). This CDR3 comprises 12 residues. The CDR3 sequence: CASLNRANEQFF. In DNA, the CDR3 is TGTGCCAGCCTTAACCGAGCCAATGAGCAGTTCTTC.

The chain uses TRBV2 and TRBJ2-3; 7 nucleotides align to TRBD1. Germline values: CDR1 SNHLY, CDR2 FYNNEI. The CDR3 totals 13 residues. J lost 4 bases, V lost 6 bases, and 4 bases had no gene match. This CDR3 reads CASRGTGADTQYF. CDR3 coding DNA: TGTGCCAGCAGGGGTACAGGGGCAGATACGCAGTATTTT.

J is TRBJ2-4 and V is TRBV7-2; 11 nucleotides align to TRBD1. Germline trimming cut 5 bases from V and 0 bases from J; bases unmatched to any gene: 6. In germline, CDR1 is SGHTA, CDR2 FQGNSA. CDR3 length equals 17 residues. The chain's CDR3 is CASSGGTGGIAKNIQYF. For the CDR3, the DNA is TGTGCCAGCAGCGGGGGGACAGGGGGTATAGCCAAAAACATTCAGTACTTC.

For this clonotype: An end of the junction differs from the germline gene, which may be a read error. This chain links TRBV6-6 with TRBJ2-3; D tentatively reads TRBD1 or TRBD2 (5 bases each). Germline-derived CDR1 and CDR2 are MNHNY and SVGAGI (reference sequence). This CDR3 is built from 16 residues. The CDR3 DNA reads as TGTACCAGCAGTCCCTCCTTGGGGGTGGTTCGAGATACGCAGTATTTT. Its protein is CTSSPSLGVVRDTQYF.

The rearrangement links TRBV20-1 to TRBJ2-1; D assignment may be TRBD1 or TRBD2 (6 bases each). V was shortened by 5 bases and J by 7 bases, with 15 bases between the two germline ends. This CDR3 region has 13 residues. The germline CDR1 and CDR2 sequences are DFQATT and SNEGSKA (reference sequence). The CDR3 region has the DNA TGCAGTGCTTCGAACAGGGACTTAAATGAGCAGTTCTTC. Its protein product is CSASNRDLNEQFF.

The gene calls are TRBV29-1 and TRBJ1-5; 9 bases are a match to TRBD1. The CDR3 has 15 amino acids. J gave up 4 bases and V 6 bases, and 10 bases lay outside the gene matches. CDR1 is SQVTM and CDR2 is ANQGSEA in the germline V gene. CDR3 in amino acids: CSVETGQGLNQPQHF. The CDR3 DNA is TGCAGCGTGGAAACGGGACAGGGTCTAAATCAGCCCCAGCATTTT. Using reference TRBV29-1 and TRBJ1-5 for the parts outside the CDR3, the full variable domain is SAVISQKPSRDICQRGTSLTIQCQVDSQVTMMFWYRQQPGQSLTLIATANQGSEATYESGFVIDKFPISRPNLTFSTLTVSNMSPEDSSIYLCSVETGQGLNQPQHFGDGTRLSIL.

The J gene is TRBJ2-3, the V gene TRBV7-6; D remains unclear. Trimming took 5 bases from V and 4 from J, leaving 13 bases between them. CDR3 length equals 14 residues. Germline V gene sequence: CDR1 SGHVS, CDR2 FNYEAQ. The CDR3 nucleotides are TGTGCCAGCAGCGTAAATAAGCCATCAGATACGCAGTATTTT. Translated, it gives CASSVNKPSDTQYF.

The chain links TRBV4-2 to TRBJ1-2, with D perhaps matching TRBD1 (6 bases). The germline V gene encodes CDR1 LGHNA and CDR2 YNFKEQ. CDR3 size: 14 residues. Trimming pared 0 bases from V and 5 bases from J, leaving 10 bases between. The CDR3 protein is CASSQDPGEYGYTF. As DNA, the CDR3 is TGTGCCAGCAGCCAAGATCCAGGGGAGTATGGCTACACCTTC.

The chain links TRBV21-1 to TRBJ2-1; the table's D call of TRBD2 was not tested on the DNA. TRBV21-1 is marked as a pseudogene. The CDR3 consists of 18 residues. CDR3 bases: TGTGCCAGCAGCACCCACTTCGAAACTAGCAAGGTTTTGAATGAGCAGTTCTTC. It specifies CASSTHFETSKVLNEQFF.

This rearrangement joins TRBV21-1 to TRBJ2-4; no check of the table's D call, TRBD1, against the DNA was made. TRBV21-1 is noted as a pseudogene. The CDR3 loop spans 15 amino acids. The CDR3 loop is CASTQGTGTKNIQYF. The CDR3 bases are TGTGCCAGCACTCAGGGAACAGGGACCAAAAACATTCAGTACTTC.

The CDR3 DNA reads TGCGCCAGCAGCCAAGACGGGACAGTCCGGGAGACCCAGTACTTC. As protein: CASSQDGTVRETQYF. V usage is TRBV4-1 and J usage is TRBJ2-5; TRBD1 aligns across 7 bases. The germline V gene encodes CDR1 MGHRA and CDR2 YSYEKL. CDR3 length equals 15 residues. V shed 0 bases, J shed 5 bases, and the junction held 6 bases outside the gene matches.

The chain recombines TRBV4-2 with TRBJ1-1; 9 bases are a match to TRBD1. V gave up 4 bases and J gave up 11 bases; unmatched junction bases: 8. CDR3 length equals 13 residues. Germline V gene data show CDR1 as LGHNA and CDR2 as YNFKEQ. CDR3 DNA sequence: TGTGCCAGCAGCCCAAATGGGGACAGGGTTGCTTTCTTT. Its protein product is CASSPNGDRVAFF.

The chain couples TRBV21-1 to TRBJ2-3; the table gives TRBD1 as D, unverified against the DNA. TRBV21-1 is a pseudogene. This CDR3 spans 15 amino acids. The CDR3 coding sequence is TGCGCCAGCGCTACGGAACAGGGTTGCACAGATACGCAGTATTTT. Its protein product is CASATEQGCTDTQYF.

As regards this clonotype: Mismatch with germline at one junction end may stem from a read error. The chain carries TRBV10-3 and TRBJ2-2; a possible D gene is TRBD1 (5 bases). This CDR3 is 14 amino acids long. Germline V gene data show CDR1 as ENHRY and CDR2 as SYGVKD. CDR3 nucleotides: TGTGCCGTCAGGGAATCCGCGAACACCGGGGAGCTGTTTTTT. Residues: CAVRESANTGELFF.

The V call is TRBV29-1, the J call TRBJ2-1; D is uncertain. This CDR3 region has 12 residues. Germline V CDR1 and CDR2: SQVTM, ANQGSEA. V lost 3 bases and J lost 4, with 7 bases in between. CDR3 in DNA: TGCAGCGTTGACAGGCCGTACAATGAGCAGTTCTTC. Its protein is CSVDRPYNEQFF.

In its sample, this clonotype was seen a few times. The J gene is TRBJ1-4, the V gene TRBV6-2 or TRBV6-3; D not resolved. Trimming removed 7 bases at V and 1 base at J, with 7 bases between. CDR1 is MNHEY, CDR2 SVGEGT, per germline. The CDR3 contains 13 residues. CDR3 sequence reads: CASKRGTNEKLFF. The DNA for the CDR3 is TGTGCCAGCAAGCGGGGAACTAATGAAAAACTGTTTTTT.

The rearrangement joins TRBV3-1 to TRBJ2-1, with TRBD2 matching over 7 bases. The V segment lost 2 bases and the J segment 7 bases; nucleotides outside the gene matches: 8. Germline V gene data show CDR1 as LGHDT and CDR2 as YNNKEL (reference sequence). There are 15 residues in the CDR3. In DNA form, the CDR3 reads TGTGCCAGCAGCCAATCCGGACTAGGTCGGAATGAGCAGTTCTTC. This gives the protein CASSQSGLGRNEQFF.

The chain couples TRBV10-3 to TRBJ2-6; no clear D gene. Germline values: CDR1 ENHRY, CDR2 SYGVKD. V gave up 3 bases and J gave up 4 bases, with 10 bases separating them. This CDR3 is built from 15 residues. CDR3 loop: CAISDGVQGANVLTF. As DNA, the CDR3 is TGTGCCATCAGTGATGGGGTTCAGGGGGCCAACGTCCTGACTTTC.

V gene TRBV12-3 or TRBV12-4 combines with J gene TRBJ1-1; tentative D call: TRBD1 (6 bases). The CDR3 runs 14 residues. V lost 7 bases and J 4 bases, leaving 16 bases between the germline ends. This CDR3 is CASTNRVMSTEAFF. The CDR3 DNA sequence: TGTGCCAGCACGAACAGGGTAATGAGCACTGAAGCTTTCTTT.

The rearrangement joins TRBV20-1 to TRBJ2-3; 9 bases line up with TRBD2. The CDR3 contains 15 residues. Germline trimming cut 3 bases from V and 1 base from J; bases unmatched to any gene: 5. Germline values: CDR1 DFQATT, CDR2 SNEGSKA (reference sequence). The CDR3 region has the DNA TGCAGTGCTAGTTCGGCTAGCGGGGGCACAGATACGCAGTATTTT. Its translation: CSASSASGGTDTQYF.

This chain's CDR3 is CASSLRGLAGSTDTQYF. CDR3 DNA sequence: TGTGCCAGCAGCTTAAGAGGACTAGCGGGGAGCACAGATACGCAGTATTTT. This rearrangement joins TRBV7-2 to TRBJ2-3; the match to TRBD2 covers 12 bases. The germline V gene has CDR1 SGHTA and CDR2 FQGNSA. The CDR3 contains 17 residues. J gave up 0 bases and V 2 bases, and 3 bases lay outside the gene matches.

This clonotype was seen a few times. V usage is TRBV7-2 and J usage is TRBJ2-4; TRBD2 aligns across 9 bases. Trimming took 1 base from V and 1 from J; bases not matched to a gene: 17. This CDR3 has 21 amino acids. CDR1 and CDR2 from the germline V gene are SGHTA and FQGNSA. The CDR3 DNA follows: TGTGCCAGCAGCTTAGTTTCGGGGGCTAGCGGGGTAAAGGGGGCCAAAAACATTCAGTACTTC. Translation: CASSLVSGASGVKGAKNIQYF.

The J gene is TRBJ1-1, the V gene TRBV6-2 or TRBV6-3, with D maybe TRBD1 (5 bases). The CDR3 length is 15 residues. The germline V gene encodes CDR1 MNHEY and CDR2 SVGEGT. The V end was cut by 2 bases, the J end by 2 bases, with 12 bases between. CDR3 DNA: TGTGCCAGCAGTTACCCCAGACAGCGTAACACTGAAGCTTTCTTT. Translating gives CASSYPRQRNTEAFF.

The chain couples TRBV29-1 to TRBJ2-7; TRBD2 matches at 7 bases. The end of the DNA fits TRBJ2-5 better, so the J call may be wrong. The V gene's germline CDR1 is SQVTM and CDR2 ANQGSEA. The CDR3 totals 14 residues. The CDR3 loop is CSAERAGNTGTQYF. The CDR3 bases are TGCAGCGCCGAACGAGCGGGAAACACAGGGACCCAGTACTTC.

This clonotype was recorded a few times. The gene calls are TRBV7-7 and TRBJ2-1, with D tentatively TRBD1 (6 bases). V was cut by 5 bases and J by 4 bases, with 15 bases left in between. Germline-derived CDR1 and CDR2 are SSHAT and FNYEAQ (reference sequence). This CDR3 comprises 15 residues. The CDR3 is CASSLADSLYNEQFF. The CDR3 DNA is TGTGCCAGCAGCCTTGCGGACAGCCTATACAATGAGCAGTTCTTC.

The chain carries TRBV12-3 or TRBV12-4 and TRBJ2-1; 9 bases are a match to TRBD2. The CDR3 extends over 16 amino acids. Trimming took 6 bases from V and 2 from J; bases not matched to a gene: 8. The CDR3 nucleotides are TGTGCCAGCAGCCCAATAGCGGGGGACACCTACAATGAGCAGTTCTTC. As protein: CASSPIAGDTYNEQFF.